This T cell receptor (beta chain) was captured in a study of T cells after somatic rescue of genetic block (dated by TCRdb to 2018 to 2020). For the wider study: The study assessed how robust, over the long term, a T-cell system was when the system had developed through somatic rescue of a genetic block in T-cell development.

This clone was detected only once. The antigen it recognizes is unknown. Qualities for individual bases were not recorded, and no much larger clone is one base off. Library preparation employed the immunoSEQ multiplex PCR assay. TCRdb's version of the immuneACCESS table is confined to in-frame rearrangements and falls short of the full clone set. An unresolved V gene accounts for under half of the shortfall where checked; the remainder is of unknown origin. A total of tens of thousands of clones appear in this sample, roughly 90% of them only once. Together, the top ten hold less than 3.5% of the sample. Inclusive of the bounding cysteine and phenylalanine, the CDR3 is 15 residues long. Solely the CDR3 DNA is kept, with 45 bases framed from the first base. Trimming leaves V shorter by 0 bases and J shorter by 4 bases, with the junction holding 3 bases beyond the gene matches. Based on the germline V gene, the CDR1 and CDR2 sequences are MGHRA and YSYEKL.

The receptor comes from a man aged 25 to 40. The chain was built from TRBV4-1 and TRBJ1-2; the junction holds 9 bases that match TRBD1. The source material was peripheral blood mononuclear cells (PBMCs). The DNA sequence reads TGCGCCAGCAGCCAAGAGGGACAGGGTTCCTATGGCTACACCTTC. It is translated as CASSQEGQGSYGYTF.